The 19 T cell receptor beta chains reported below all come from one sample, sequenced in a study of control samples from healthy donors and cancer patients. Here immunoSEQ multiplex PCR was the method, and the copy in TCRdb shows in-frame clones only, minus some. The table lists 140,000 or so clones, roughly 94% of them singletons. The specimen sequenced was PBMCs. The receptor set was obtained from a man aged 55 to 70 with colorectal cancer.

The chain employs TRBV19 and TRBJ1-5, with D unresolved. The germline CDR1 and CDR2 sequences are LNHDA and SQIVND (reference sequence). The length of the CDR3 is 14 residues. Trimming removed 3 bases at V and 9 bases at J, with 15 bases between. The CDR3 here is CASSMGKGSGPQHF. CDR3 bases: TGTGCCAGTAGTATGGGGAAGGGATCCGGGCCCCAGCATTTT.

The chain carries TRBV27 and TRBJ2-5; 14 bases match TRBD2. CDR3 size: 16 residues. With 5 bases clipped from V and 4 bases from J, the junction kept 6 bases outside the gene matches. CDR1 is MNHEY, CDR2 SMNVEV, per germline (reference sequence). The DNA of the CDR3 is TGTGCCAGCAGTCCAGGACTAGCGGGGGGTGGAGAGACCCAGTACTTC. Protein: CASSPGLAGGGETQYF.

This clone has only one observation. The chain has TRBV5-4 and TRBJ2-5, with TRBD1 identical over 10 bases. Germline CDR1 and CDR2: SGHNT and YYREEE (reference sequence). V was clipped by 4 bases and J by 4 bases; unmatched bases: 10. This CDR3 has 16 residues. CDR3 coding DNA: TGTGCCAGCAGCCCCGGGACAGGGGAGGGTTCAGAGACCCAGTACTTC. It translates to CASSPGTGEGSETQYF.

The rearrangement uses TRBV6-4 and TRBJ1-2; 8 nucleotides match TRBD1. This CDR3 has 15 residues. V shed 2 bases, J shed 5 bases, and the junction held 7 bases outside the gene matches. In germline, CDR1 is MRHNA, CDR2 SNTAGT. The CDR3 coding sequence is TGTGCCAGCAGTGACAGGCCAGGGGGCTTATATGGCTACACCTTC. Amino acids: CASSDRPGGLYGYTF.

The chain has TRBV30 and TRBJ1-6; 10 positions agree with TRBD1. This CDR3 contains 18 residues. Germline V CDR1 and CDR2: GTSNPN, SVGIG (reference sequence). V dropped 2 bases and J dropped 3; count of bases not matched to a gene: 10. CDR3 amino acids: CAWSTNDRGLIYNSPLHF. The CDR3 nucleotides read TGTGCCTGGAGTACCAACGACAGGGGGCTAATCTATAATTCACCCCTCCACTTT.

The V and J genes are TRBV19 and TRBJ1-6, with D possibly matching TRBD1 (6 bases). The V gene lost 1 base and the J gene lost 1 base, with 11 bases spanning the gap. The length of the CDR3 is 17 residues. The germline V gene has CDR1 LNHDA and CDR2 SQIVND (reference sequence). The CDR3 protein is CASSIVGGRSYNSPLHF. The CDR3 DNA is TGTGCCAGTAGTATAGTCGGGGGGCGTTCCTATAATTCACCCCTCCACTTT.

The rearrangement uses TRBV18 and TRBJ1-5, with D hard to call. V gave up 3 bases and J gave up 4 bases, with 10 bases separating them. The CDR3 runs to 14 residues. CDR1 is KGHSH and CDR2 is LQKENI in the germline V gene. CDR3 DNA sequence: TGTGCCAGCTCACCGATCCAGGTGAATCAGCCCCAGCATTTT. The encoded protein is CASSPIQVNQPQHF.

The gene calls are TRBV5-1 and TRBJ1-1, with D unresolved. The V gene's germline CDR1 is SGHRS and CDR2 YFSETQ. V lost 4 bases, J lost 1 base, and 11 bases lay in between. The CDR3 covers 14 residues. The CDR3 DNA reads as TGCGCCAGCAGCGCCCCACTCAGGAACACTGAAGCTTTCTTT. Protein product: CASSAPLRNTEAFF.

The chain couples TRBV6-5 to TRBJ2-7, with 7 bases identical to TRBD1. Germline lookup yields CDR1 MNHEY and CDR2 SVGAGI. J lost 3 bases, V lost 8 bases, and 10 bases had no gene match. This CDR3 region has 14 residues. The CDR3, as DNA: TGTGCCAGCGGGGTCGGGACAGTGTACTACGAGCAGTACTTC. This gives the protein CASGVGTVYYEQYF.

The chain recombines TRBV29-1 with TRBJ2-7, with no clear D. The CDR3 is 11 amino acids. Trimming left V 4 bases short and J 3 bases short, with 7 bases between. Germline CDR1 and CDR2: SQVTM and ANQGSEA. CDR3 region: CSVVGIYEQYF. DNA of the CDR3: TGCAGCGTTGTCGGAATCTACGAGCAGTACTTC.

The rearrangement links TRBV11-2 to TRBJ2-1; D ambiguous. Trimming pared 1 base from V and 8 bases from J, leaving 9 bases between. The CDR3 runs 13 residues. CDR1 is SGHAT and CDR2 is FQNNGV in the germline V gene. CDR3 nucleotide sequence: TGTGCCAGCAGCTTAGGAATTTTGGATGAGCAGTTCTTC. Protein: CASSLGILDEQFF.

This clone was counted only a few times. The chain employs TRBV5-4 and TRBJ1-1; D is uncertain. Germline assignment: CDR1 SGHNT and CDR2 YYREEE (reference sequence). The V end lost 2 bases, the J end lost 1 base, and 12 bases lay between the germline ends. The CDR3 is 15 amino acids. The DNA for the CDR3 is TGTGCCAGCAGCTTAGGCTGGACGGGGAACACTGAAGCTTTCTTT. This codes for CASSLGWTGNTEAFF.

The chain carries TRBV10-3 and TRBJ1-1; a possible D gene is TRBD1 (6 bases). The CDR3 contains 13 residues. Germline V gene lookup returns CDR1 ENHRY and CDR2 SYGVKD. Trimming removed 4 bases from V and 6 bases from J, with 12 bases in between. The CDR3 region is CAISGEGGPEAFF. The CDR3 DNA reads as TGTGCCATCAGTGGGGAAGGGGGACCTGAAGCTTTCTTT.

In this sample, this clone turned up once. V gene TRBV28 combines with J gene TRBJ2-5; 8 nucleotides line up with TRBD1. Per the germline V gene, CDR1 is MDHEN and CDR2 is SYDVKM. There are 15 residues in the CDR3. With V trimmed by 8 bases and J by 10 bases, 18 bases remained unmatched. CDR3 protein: CASSTRDRSLRLQYF. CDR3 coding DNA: TGTGCCAGCTCAACCCGGGACAGGTCCCTTCGCCTCCAGTACTTC.

CDR3 sequence (DNA): TGTGCCACCCAAAACGAAGAGACCCAGTACTTC. As protein: CATQNEETQYF. The chain links TRBV7-9 to TRBJ2-5; D is ambiguous. The germline V and J ends were trimmed by 10 bases and 3 bases, with 9 bases remaining between them. This CDR3 spans 11 amino acids. Germline-derived CDR1 and CDR2 are SEHNR and FQNEAQ (reference sequence). The entire variable domain, with the rest obtained from reference TRBV7-9 and TRBJ2-5, is as follows: DTGVSQNPRHKITKRGQNVTFRCDPISEHNRLYWYRQTLGQGPEFLTYFQNEAQLEKSRLLSDRFSAERPKGSFSTLEIQRTEQGDSAMYLCATQNEETQYFGPGTRLLVL.

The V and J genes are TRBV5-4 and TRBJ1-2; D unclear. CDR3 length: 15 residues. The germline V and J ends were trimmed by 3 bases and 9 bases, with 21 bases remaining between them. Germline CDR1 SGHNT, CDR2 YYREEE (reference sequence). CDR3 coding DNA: TGTGCCAGCAGCTCGCCCGCCCCCAAAGAGGCGAGCTACACCTTC. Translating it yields CASSSPAPKEASYTF.

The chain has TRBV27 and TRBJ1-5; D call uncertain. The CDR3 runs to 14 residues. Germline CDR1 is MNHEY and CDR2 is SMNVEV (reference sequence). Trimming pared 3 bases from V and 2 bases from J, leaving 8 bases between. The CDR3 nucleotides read TGTGCCAGCAGTTTCCAGGTAGGCAATCAGCCCCAGCATTTT. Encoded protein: CASSFQVGNQPQHF.

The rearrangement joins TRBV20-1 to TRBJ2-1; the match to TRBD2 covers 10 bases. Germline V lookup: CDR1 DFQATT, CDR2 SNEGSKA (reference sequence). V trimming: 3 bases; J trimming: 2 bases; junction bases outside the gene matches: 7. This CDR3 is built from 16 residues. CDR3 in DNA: TGCAGTGCTAGTCACCAGCGGGGGGGGACCTACAATGAGCAGTTCTTC. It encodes CSASHQRGGTYNEQFF.

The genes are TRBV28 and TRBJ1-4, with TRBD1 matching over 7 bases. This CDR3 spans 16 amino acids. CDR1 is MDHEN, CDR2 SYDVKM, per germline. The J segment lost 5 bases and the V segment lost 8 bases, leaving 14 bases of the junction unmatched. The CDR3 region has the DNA TGTGCCAGCCTTATTTCCTCGGACAGGCCAAATGAAAAACTGTTTTTT. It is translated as CASLISSDRPNEKLFF.